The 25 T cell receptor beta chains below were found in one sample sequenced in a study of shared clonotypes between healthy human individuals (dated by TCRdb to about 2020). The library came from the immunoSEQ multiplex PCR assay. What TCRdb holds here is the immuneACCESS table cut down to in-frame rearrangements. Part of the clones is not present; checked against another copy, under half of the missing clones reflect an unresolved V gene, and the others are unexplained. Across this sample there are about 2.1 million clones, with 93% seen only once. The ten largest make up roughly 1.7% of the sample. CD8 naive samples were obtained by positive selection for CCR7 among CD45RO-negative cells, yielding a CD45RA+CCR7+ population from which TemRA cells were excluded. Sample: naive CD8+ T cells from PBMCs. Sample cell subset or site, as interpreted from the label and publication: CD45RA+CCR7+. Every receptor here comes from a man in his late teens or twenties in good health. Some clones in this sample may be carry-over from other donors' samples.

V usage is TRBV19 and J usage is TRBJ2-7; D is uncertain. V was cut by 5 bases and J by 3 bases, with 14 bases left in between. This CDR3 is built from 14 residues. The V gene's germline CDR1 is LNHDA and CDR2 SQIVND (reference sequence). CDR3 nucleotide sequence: TGTGCCAGTAGTGTAAGGATAAAGGTCTACGAGCAGTACTTC. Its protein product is CASSVRIKVYEQYF. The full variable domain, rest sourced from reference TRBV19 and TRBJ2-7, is DGGITQSPKYLFRKEGQNVTLSCEQNLNHDAMYWYRQDPGQGLRLIYYSQIVNDFQKGDIAEGYSVSREKKESFPLTVTSAQKNPTAFYLCASSVRIKVYEQYFGPGTRLTVT.

The CDR3 loop reads CASSLGASAWDEQYF. The CDR3 DNA sequence: TGTGCCAGCAGCTTAGGCGCTAGCGCGTGGGACGAGCAGTACTTC. The genes are TRBV11-3 and TRBJ2-7; TRBD2 might be the D (6 bases). CDR3 length: 15 amino acids. The V end was cut by 1 base, the J end by 5 bases, with 15 bases between. Germline CDR1 and CDR2: SGHNT and YENEEA. Based on the CDR3 plus reference TRBV11-3 and TRBJ2-7, the full variable domain is EAGVVQSPRYKIIEKKQPVAFWCNPISGHNTLYWYLQNLGQGPELLIRYENEEAVDDSQLPKDRFSAERLKGVDSTLKIQPAELGDSAVYLCASSLGASAWDEQYFGPGTRLTVT.

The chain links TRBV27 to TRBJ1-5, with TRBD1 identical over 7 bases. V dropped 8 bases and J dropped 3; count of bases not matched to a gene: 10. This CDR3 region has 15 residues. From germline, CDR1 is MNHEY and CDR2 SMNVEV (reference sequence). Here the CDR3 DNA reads TGTGCCAGCCGCCCAGGGACAGCCAACAATCAGCCCCAGCATTTT. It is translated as CASRPGTANNQPQHF.

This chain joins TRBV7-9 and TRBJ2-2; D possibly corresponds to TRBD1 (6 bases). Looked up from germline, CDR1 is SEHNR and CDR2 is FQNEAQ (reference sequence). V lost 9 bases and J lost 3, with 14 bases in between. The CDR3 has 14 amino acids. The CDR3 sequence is CARERQEDTGELFF. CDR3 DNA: TGTGCCAGAGAAAGACAGGAAGACACCGGGGAGCTGTTTTTT.

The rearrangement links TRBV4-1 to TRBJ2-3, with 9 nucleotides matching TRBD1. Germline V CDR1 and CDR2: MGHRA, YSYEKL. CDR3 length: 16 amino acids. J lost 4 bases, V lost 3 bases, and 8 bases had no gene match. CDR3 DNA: TGCGCCAGCAGCCAGGGAGACAGGGGGGTTCCAGATACGCAGTATTTT. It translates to CASSQGDRGVPDTQYF.

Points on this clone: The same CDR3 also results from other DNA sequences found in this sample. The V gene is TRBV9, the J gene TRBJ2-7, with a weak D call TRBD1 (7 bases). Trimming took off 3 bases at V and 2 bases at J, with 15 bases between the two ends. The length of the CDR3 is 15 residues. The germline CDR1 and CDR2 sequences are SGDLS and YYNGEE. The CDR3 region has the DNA TGTGCCAGCAGCGCGGGGGACAGCCAAGCCTACGAGCAGTACTTC. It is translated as CASSAGDSQAYEQYF.

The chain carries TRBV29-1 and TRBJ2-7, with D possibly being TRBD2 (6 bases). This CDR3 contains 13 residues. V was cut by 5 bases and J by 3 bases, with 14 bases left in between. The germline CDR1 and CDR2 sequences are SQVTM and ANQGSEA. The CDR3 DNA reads TGCAGCGTTCGATCCCCGCGGGGCTACGAGCAGTACTTC. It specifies CSVRSPRGYEQYF.

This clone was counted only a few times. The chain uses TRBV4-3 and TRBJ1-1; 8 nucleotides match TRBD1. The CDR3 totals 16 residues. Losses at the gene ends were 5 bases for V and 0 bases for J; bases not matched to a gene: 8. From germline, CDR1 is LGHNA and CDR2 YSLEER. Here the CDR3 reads CASSDGTGVMNTEAFF. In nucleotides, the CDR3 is TGCGCCAGCAGCGACGGGACAGGCGTCATGAACACTGAAGCTTTCTTT.

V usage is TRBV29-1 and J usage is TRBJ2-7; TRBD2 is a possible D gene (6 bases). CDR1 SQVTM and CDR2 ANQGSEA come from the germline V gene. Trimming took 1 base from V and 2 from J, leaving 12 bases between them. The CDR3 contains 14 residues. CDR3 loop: CSVEGSGGTYEQYF. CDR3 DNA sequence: TGCAGCGTTGAAGGATCGGGCGGGACCTACGAGCAGTACTTC.

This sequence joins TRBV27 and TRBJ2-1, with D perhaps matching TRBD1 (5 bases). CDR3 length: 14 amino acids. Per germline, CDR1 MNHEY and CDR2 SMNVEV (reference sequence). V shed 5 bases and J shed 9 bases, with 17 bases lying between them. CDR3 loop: CASSLSPRGAEQFF. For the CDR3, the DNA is TGTGCCAGCAGTCTCTCCCCCCGTGGGGCTGAGCAGTTCTTC.

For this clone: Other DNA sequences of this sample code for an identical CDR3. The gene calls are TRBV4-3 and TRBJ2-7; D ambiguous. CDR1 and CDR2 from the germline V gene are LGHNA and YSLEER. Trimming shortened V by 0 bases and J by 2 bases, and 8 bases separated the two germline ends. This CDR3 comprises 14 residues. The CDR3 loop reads CASSQDRLAYEQYF. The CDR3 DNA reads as TGCGCCAGCAGCCAAGATCGTTTGGCCTACGAGCAGTACTTC.

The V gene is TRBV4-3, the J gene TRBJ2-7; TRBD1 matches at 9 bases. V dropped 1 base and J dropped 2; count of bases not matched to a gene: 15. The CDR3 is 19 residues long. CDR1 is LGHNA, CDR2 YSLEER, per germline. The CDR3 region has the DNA TGCGCCAGCAGCCAAGGGGATTCTTTTTTCCGGGACAGGGCCTACGAGCAGTACTTC. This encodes CASSQGDSFFRDRAYEQYF.

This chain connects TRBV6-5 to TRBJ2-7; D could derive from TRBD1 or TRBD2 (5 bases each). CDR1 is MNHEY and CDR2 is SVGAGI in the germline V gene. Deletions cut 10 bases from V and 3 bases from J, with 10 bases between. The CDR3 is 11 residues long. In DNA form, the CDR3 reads TGTGCCACGGGGCGGGTCTACGAGCAGTACTTC. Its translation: CATGRVYEQYF.

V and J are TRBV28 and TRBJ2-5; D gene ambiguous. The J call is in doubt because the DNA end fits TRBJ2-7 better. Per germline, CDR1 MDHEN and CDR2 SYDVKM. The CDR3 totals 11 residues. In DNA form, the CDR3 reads TGTGCCAGCAGCCAAAACTACGAGCAGTACTTC. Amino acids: CASSQNYEQYF.

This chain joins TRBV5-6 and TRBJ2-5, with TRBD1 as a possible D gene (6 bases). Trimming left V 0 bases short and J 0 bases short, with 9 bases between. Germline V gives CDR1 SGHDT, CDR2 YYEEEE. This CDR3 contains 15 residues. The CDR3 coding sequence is TGTGCCAGCAGCTTGGGAGGGACATACCAAGAGACCCAGTACTTC. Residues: CASSLGGTYQETQYF.

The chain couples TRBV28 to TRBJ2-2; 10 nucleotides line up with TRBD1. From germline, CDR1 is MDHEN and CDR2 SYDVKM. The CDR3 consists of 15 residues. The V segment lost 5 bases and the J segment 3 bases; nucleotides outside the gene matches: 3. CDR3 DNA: TGTGCCAGCAGTGACAGGGGGCGCGACACCGGGGAGCTGTTTTTT. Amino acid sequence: CASSDRGRDTGELFF.

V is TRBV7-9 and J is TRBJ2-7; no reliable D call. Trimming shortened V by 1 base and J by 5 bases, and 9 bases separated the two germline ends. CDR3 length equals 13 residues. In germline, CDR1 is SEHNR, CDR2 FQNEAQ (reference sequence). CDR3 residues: CASSLVPNDEQYF. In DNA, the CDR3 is TGTGCCAGCAGCTTAGTACCCAACGACGAGCAGTACTTC. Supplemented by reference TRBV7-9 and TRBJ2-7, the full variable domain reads DTGVSQNPRHKITKRGQNVTFRCDPISEHNRLYWYRQTLGQGPEFLTYFQNEAQLEKSRLLSDRFSAERPKGSFSTLEIQRTEQGDSAMYLCASSLVPNDEQYFGPGTRLTVT.

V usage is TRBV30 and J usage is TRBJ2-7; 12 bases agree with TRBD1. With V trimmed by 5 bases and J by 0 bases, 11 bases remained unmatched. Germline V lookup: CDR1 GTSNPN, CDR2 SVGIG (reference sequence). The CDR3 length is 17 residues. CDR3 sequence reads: CAWSGQGASLISYEQYF. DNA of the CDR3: TGTGCCTGGTCGGGACAGGGGGCTTCATTAATCTCCTACGAGCAGTACTTC.

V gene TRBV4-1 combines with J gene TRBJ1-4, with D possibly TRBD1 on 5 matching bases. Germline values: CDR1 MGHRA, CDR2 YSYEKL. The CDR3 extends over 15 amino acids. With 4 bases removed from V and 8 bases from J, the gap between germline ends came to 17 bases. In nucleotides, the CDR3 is TGCGCCAGCAGCCCACCCAGGGACGATCCGGAAAAACTGTTTTTT. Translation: CASSPPRDDPEKLFF.

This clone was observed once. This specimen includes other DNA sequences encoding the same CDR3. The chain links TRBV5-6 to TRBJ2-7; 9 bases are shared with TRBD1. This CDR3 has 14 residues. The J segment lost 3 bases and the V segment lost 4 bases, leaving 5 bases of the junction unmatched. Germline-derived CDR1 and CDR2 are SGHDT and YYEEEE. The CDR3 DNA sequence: TGTGCCAGCAGCACCGGGACAGGGAGCTACGAGCAGTACTTC. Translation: CASSTGTGSYEQYF.

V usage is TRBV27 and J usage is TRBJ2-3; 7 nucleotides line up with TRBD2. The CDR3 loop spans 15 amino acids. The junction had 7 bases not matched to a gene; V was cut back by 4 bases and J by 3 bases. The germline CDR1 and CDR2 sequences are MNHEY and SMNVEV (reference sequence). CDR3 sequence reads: CASSWGEGTTDTQYF. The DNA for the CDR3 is TGTGCCAGCAGTTGGGGGGAGGGGACTACAGATACGCAGTATTTT.

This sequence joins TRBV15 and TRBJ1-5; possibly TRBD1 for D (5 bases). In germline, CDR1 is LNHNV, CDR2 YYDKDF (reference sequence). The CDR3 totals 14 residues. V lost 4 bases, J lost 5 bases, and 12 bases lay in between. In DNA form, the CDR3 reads TGTGCCACCAGCATCTGGGGGGGAGATCAGCCCCAGCATTTT. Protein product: CATSIWGGDQPQHF. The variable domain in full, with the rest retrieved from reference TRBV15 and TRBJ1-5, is DAMVIQNPRYQVTQFGKPVTLSCSQTLNHNVMYWYQQKSSQAPKLLFHYYDKDFNNEADTPDNFQSRRPNTSFCFLDIRSPGLGDTAMYLCATSIWGGDQPQHFGDGTRLSIL.

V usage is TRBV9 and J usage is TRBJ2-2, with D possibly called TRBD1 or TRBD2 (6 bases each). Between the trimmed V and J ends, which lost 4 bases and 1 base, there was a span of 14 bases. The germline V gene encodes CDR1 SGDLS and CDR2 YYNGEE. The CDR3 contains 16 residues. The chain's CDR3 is CASSPPGAGNTGELFF. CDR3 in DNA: TGTGCCAGCAGCCCTCCGGGGGCCGGGAACACCGGGGAGCTGTTTTTT. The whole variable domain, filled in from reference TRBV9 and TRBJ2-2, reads DSGVTQTPKHLITATGQRVTLRCSPRSGDLSVYWYQQSLDQGLQFLIQYYNGEERAKGNILERFSAQQFPDLHSELNLSSLELGDSALYFCASSPPGAGNTGELFFGEGSRLTVL.

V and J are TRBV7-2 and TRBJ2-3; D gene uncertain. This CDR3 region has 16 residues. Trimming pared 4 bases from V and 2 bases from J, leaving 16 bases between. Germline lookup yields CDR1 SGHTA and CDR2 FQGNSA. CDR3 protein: CASSSVKTLLTDTQYF. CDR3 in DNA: TGTGCCAGCAGCTCTGTTAAGACACTTCTCACAGATACGCAGTATTTT.

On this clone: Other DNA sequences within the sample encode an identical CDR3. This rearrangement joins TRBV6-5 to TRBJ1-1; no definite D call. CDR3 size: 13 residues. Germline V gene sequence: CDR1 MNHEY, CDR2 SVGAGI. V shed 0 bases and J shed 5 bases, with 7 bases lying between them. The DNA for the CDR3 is TGTGCCAGCAGTTACTCAGGGATTACTGAAGCTTTCTTT. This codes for CASSYSGITEAFF.